These 9 T cell receptor beta chains came from one sample sequenced in a study of identical twins. TCRdb re-derived calls from the 5' RACE reads in MiXCR, one entry per CDR3 protein. The repertoire includes approximately 680,000 distinct CDR3 sequences, around 7.4% of them detected once, and less than 2% sits in the top ten. The sample was also linked to a second study, of yellow fever vaccine responses in identical twins.

The sequenced sample was PBMCs. These receptors were collected from a woman aged 18-29 years in good health.

This clonotype was counted a few times. The chain combines TRBV7-8 with TRBJ2-2, with a tentative D call TRBD2 (6 bases). Germline values: CDR1 SGHVS, CDR2 FQNEAQ. CDR3 length: 14 amino acids. The V gene lost 6 bases and the J gene lost 3 bases, with 11 bases spanning the gap. The CDR3 loop reads CASSSGGDTGELFF. CDR3 sequence (DNA): TGTGCCAGCAGTTCCGGAGGGGACACCGGGGAGCTGTTTTTT.

This chain links TRBV5-4 with TRBJ2-7, with a possible D match to TRBD2 (6 bases). Trimming pared 3 bases from V and 6 bases from J, leaving 13 bases between. The CDR3 contains 13 residues. The germline gives CDR1 SGHNT, CDR2 YYREEE (reference sequence). Here the CDR3 reads CASSSRDFTEQYF. The CDR3 DNA sequence: TGTGCCAGCAGCTCCCGGGACTTCACCGAGCAGTACTTC.

Only a few counts were recorded for this clonotype. The chain links TRBV10-1 to TRBJ2-1; 9 bases map to TRBD2. Trimming at V came to 0 bases and at J to 7 bases, leaving 7 bases not matched to a gene. Germline V CDR1 and CDR2: WNHNN, SYGVQD (reference sequence). The CDR3 contains 16 residues. This chain's CDR3 is CASSESMVAGENEQFF. DNA for the CDR3: TGCGCCAGCAGTGAGTCGATGGTAGCGGGAGAAAATGAGCAGTTCTTC.

In this sample, this clonotype turned up many times. This chain joins TRBV5-1 and TRBJ2-1, with D perhaps being TRBD1 or TRBD2 (5 bases each). Trimming stripped 3 bases from V and 2 bases from J, with 15 bases between. CDR3 length: 16 residues. CDR1 SGHRS and CDR2 YFSETQ come from the germline V gene. CDR3 residues: CASSSPGTLTYNEQFF. DNA of the CDR3: TGCGCCAGCAGCTCACCCGGGACCCTAACCTACAATGAGCAGTTCTTC.

In its sample, this clonotype was seen many times. The chain links TRBV3-1 to TRBJ1-1; D gene uncertain. CDR3 length equals 16 residues. Trimming removed 0 bases from V and 4 bases from J, with 15 bases in between. From germline, CDR1 is LGHDT and CDR2 YNNKEL (reference sequence). This CDR3 reads CASSQELITLGTEAFF. Written as DNA, the CDR3 is TGTGCCAGCAGCCAAGAACTTATAACACTGGGCACTGAAGCTTTCTTT.

This clonotype was counted ten times or more. This chain links TRBV29-1 with TRBJ2-1; TRBD1 matches at 10 bases. Germline V lookup: CDR1 SQVTM, CDR2 ANQGSEA. The CDR3 consists of 12 residues. Trimming at V came to 6 bases and at J to 7 bases, leaving 3 bases not matched to a gene. The CDR3 spells CSVGQGGNEQFF. The CDR3 DNA sequence: TGCAGCGTCGGACAGGGGGGAAATGAGCAGTTCTTC.

This clonotype was found many times. V usage is TRBV20-1 and J usage is TRBJ1-1; possible D gene TRBD1, 6 bases. Per the germline V gene, CDR1 is DFQATT and CDR2 is SNEGSKA (reference sequence). Trimming pared 7 bases from V and 2 bases from J, leaving 17 bases between. This CDR3 comprises 14 residues. The DNA for the CDR3 is TGCAGTGTCAGGGGTGGGCTTTCAAACACTGAAGCTTTCTTT. Its translation: CSVRGGLSNTEAFF.

The V and J genes are TRBV20-1 and TRBJ2-1; 10 bases match TRBD2. After removal of 3 bases from V and 2 bases from J, the junction contained 7 bases not matched to a gene. The CDR3 totals 16 residues. Germline V gives CDR1 DFQATT, CDR2 SNEGSKA (reference sequence). CDR3 residues: CSASPSGRAPYNEQFF. The CDR3 DNA reads TGCAGTGCTAGCCCCAGCGGGAGGGCCCCCTACAATGAGCAGTTCTTC.

The CDR3 reads CSARSGEGSYEQYV. CDR3 nucleotides: TGCAGTGCTAGGTCGGGAGAGGGTTCCTACGAGCAGTACGTC. The rearrangement joins TRBV20-1 to TRBJ2-7, with D tentatively TRBD2 (6 bases). Trimming stripped 3 bases from V and 1 base from J, with 13 bases between. This CDR3 comprises 14 residues. CDR1 is DFQATT, CDR2 SNEGSKA, per germline (reference sequence).